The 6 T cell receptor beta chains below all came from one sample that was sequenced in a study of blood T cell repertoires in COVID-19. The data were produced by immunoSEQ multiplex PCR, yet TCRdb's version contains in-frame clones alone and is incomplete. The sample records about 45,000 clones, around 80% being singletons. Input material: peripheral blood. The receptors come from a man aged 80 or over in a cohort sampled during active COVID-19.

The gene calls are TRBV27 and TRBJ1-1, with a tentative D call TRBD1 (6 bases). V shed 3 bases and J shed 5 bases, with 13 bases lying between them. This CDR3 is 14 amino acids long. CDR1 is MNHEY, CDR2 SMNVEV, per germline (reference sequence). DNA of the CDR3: TGTGCCAGCAGTTTCCTCCAGGGGTCAACTGAAGCTTTCTTT. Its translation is CASSFLQGSTEAFF.

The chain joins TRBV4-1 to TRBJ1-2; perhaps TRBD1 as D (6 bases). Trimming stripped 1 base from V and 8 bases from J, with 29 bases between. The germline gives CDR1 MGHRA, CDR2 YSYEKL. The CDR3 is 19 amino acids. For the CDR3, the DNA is TGCGCCAGCAGCCAAGTATCGGGCAGGGGAACAAGTTATACGAACGGCTACACCTTC. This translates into CASSQVSGRGTSYTNGYTF.

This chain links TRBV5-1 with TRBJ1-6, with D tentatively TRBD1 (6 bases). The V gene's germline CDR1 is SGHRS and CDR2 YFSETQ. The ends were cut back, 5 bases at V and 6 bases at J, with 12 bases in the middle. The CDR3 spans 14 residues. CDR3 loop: CASRVTGTNSPLHF. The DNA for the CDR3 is TGCGCCAGCAGGGTAACAGGGACTAATTCACCCCTCCACTTT. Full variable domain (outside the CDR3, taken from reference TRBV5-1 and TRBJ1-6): KAGVTQTPRYLIKTRGQQVTLSCSPISGHRSVSWYQQTPGQGLQFLFEYFSETQRNKGNFPGRFSGRQFSNSRSEMNVSTLELGDSALYLCASRVTGTNSPLHFGNGTRLTVT.

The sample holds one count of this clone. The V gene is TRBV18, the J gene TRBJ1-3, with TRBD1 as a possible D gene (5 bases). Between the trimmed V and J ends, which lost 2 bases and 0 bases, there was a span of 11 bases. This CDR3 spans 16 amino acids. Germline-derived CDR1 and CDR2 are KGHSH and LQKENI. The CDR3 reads CASSPFGDFSGNTIYF. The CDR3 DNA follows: TGTGCCAGCTCACCATTCGGGGACTTCTCTGGAAACACCATATATTTT.

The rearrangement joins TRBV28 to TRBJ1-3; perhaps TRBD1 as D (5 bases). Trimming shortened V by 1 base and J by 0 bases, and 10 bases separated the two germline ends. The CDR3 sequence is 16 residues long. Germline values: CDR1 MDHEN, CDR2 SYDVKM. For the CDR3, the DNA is TGTGCCAGCAGTTTATTCTCACAGGTCTCTGGAAACACCATATATTTT. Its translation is CASSLFSQVSGNTIYF.

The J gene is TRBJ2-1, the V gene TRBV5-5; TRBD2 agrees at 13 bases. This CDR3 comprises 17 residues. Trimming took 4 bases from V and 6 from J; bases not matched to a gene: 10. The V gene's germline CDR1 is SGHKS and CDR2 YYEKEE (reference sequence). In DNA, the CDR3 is TGTGCCAGCAGCAACCTGGGACTAGCGGGAATTTCCAATGAGCAGTTCTTC. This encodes CASSNLGLAGISNEQFF.